This T cell receptor beta chain appears in the sequencing data of a study of T cell repertoires in cytomegalovirus infection. Points on this clonotype: Its specificity is not known.

The germline CDR1 and CDR2 sequences are DFQATT and SNEGSKA (reference sequence). V was shortened by 4 bases and J by 1 base, with 14 bases between the two germline ends. The CDR3 totals 15 residues. TCRdb reprocessed the reads with MiXCR, giving one entry per CDR3 protein. The profile covers 110,000 or so distinct CDR3 sequences, with over 25% appearing a single time and around two fifths taken by the ten largest. This TCR came from a human donor in good health (CMV status not recorded). Some clones in this sample may be carry-over from other donors' samples. The sample consisted of CD8+ T cells from cultured PBMCs, taken from culture after CMV antigen stimulation. The chain recombines TRBV20-1 with TRBJ2-1; D gene uncertain. CDR3 protein: CSANGDEKSYNEQFF. The CDR3 DNA is TGCAGTGCTAATGGGGATGAGAAGTCCTACAATGAGCAGTTCTTC.